This is a list of T cell receptor beta chains from one sample in a study of blood T cells in healthy people across ages. MiXCR, run by TCRdb on the 5' RACE reads, gives a single entry per CDR3 protein. The sample contains approximately 730,000 distinct CDR3 sequences, approximately 43% of which appear only once. The material sequenced was blood. Receptor source: a woman in her fifties or sixties in good health. Both conserved end residues are part of each CDR3. A D gene is named only where the DNA matches it firmly. Size tells how often a clone was seen (once, few, many) or the class of an expanded clone, and some rows leave it out.

TRBV20-1	TRBD2	TRBJ2-1	.	CSARDLGREGPNEQFF	TGCAGTGCTAGAGATTTGGGGCGGGAGGGCCCCAATGAGCAGTTCTTC
TRBV7-9	TRBD2	TRBJ2-1	few	CASSGFSGSSYNEQFF	TGTGCCAGCAGCGGATTTAGCGGGAGCTCCTACAATGAGCAGTTCTTC
TRBV10-3	.	TRBJ2-1	many	CATRGLVVNEQFF	TGTGCCACCAGGGGATTGGTAGTCAATGAGCAGTTCTTC
TRBV2	TRBD2	TRBJ2-6	.	CASRRTSGRASGANVLTF	TGTGCCAGCAGAAGGACTAGCGGGAGGGCTTCTGGGGCCAACGTCCTGACTTTC
TRBV6-5	TRBD1	TRBJ2-2	.	CASSPVGDRHTGELFF	TGTGCCAGCAGCCCGGTCGGGGACAGGCACACCGGGGAGCTGTTTTTT
TRBV7-2	TRBD2	TRBJ2-7	many	CASSLGSGGLYEQYF	TGTGCCAGCAGCTTAGGGTCGGGAGGGCTATACGAGCAGTACTTC
TRBV2	.	TRBJ2-5	.	CASKESGETQYF	TGTGCCAGCAAGGAGTCGGGAGAGACCCAGTACTTC
TRBV20-1	.	TRBJ2-1	many	CSAVSNEQFF	TGCAGTGCCGTTTCCAATGAGCAGTTCTTC
TRBV5-6	.	TRBJ2-7	.	CASSLRRETSYEQYF	TGTGCCAGCAGCCTGCGCAGGGAAACCTCCTACGAGCAGTACTTC
TRBV12-3/TRBV12-4	.	TRBJ1-1	.	CASSFRQTMNTEAFF	TGTGCCAGCAGTTTCCGACAGACCATGAACACTGAAGCTTTCTTT
TRBV10-3	TRBD2	TRBJ2-5	once	CAISEDGDYHETQYF	TGTGCCATCAGTGAGGATGGGGACTATCACGAGACCCAGTACTTC
TRBV7-9	.	TRBJ2-3	.	CASSLDLTGDTQYF	TGTGCCAGCAGCTTAGACCTGACCGGGGATACGCAGTATTTT
TRBV20-1	.	TRBJ2-4	.	CSARLGGLRAKNIQYF	TGCAGTGCTAGGTTGGGGGGTCTCCGGGCCAAAAACATTCAGTACTTC
TRBV12-3/TRBV12-4	.	TRBJ1-5	.	CASSADQGWQPQHF	TGTGCCAGCAGCGCCGACCAGGGGTGGCAGCCCCAGCATTTT
TRBV7-2	TRBD2	TRBJ2-5	.	CASSLTRERNERYF	TGTGCCAGCAGCTTAACGCGGGAGAGGAACGAGCGGTACTTC
TRBV5-1	TRBD2	TRBJ2-1	.	CASSLLAGVKSGNEQFF	TGCGCCAGCAGCTTACTAGCGGGGGTTAAAAGTGGCAATGAGCAGTTCTTC
TRBV29-1	.	TRBJ2-1	many	CSVVGAAESSYNEQFF	TGCAGCGTTGTTGGAGCTGCGGAGAGCTCCTACAATGAGCAGTTCTTC
TRBV4-3	.	TRBJ2-3	few	CASSQDRGGSTDTQYF	TGCGCCAGCAGCCAAGATAGAGGCGGGAGCACAGATACGCAGTATTTT
TRBV3-1	TRBD2	TRBJ2-3	.	CASLLAGGNTQYF	TGTGCCAGCCTCCTAGCGGGAGGGAATACGCAGTATTTT
TRBV6-2/TRBV6-3	.	TRBJ1-3	.	CASIQPVNSGNTIYF	TGTGCCAGCATTCAACCGGTTAACTCTGGAAACACCATATATTTT
TRBV7-2	TRBD2	TRBJ2-1	.	CASSLALAGGKDEQFF	TGTGCCAGCAGCTTAGCGCTAGCGGGAGGCAAGGATGAGCAGTTCTTC
TRBV7-2	TRBD1	TRBJ1-3	.	CASSLAWTGGGNTIYF	TGTGCCAGCAGCTTAGCGTGGACAGGGGGCGGAAACACCATATATTTT
TRBV7-2	.	TRBJ2-7	.	CASSLRRGSYNEQYF	TGTGCCAGCAGCTTACGGCGGGGCTCCTACAATGAGCAGTACTTC
TRBV20-1	TRBD2	TRBJ2-1	.	CSASPSGVYNEQFF	TGCAGTGCTAGTCCTAGCGGAGTATACAATGAGCAGTTCTTC
TRBV12-3/TRBV12-4	.	TRBJ2-6	.	CASSLAGVRGAGANVLTF	TGTGCCAGCAGTTTAGCGGGAGTTCGGGGCGCTGGGGCCAACGTCCTGACTTTC
TRBV18	TRBD1	TRBJ1-1	few	CASSPGTGRNAEAFF	TGTGCCAGCTCACCAGGGACAGGGCGGAATGCTGAAGCTTTCTTT
TRBV4-3	.	TRBJ2-3	few	CASSQDAEDTQYF	TGCGCCAGCAGCCAAGATGCCGAAGATACGCAGTATTTT
TRBV28	.	TRBJ1-5	few	CASSPPGGMSNQPQHF	TGTGCCAGCAGTCCCCCCGGGGGGATGAGCAATCAGCCCCAGCATTTT
TRBV20-1	TRBD2	TRBJ2-7	few	CSAKLAGSYEQYF	TGCAGTGCAAAACTAGCGGGAAGCTACGAGCAGTACTTC
TRBV30	TRBD1	TRBJ1-5	.	CAWSRTGGVWDQPQHF	TGTGCCTGGAGCCGAACAGGGGGCGTTTGGGATCAGCCCCAGCATTTT
TRBV7-2	TRBD2	TRBJ2-5	many	CASGQSGGALETQYF	TGTGCCAGCGGGCAGAGCGGGGGGGCCTTGGAGACCCAGTACTTC
TRBV12-3/TRBV12-4	.	TRBJ1-6	.	CASSWIEGIGEPLHF	TGTGCCAGCAGTTGGATTGAGGGCATTGGAGAACCCCTCCACTTT
TRBV9	.	TRBJ1-4	.	CASSPSPPDANEKLFF	TGTGCCAGCAGCCCATCCCCCCCCGACGCTAATGAAAAACTGTTTTTT
TRBV28	TRBD1	TRBJ1-5	.	CASSLRQGNSNQPQHF	TGTGCCAGCAGTTTACGACAGGGGAATAGCAATCAGCCCCAGCATTTT
TRBV5-1	TRBD1	TRBJ2-7	few	CASSLRDRGEQYF	TGCGCCAGCAGCCTCCGGGACAGGGGCGAGCAGTACTTC
TRBV7-2	.	TRBJ2-1	many	CASSRQYNEQFF	TGTGCCAGCAGCCGACAGTACAATGAGCAGTTCTTC
TRBV12-3/TRBV12-4	.	TRBJ2-4	.	CASSLGGFGIQYF	TGTGCCAGCAGTTTAGGAGGTTTCGGCATTCAGTACTTC
TRBV4-2	.	TRBJ2-5	many	CASSQGEGFEQYF	TGTGCCAGCAGCCAAGGGGAAGGGTTTGAGCAGTACTTC
TRBV12-3/TRBV12-4	.	TRBJ2-7	many	CASSFRDGSYEQYF	TGTGCCAGCAGTTTTAGGGACGGATCTTACGAGCAGTACTTC
TRBV5-8	TRBD1	TRBJ2-7	few	CASSPFRTGTLNEQYF	TGTGCCAGCAGCCCTTTTAGGACAGGGACCCTAAACGAGCAGTACTTC
TRBV9	.	TRBJ1-1	.	CASSPTGSGNTEAFF	TGTGCCAGCAGCCCGACAGGCAGTGGAAACACTGAAGCTTTCTTT
TRBV2	TRBD2	TRBJ2-1	few	CASSKLAGLGNEQFF	TGTGCCAGCAGTAAACTAGCGGGGCTAGGCAATGAGCAGTTCTTC
TRBV20-1	TRBD2	TRBJ2-1	.	CSARSSGGGYNEQFF	TGCAGTGCTAGGAGCAGCGGGGGAGGATACAATGAGCAGTTCTTC
TRBV29-1	.	TRBJ2-4	.	CSVRTSGIRGNIQYF	TGCAGCGTCAGGACGAGCGGAATAAGGGGAAACATTCAGTACTTC
TRBV20-1	TRBD1	TRBJ1-2	.	CSAPMDRDYGYTF	TGCAGTGCTCCCATGGACAGGGACTATGGCTACACCTTC
TRBV19	.	TRBJ2-6	.	CASRSGASGANVLTF	TGTGCCAGTAGGTCCGGGGCCTCTGGGGCCAACGTCCTGACTTTC
TRBV10-3	.	TRBJ1-6	.	CAISEAAVLNSPLHF	TGTGCCATCAGTGAGGCAGCCGTTTTGAATTCACCCCTCCACTTT
TRBV6-2/TRBV6-3	.	TRBJ2-6	.	CASSEGPAGANVLTF	TGTGCCAGCAGTGAGGGCCCCGCTGGGGCCAACGTCCTGACTTTC
TRBV9	TRBD2	TRBJ2-3	.	CASSVGTSVGTDTQYF	TGTGCCAGCAGCGTAGGGACTAGCGTCGGCACAGATACGCAGTATTTT
TRBV25-1	TRBD2	TRBJ2-3	.	CASSELGGSRTDTQYF	TGTGCCAGCAGTGAATTGGGGGGGAGTCGCACAGATACGCAGTATTTT
TRBV20-1	TRBD1	TRBJ1-6	.	CSARNRGLAPLHF	TGCAGTGCTAGAAACAGGGGTTTGGCACCCCTCCACTTT
TRBV7-2	TRBD1	TRBJ1-6	.	CASSVPGGRSPLHF	TGTGCCAGCAGCGTTCCAGGGGGGAGATCACCCCTCCACTTT
TRBV7-2	.	TRBJ2-6	.	CASSHSGNVLTF	TGTGCCAGCTCGCACTCGGGAAACGTCCTGACTTTC